Listed below are T cell receptor beta chains from one sample, sequenced in a study of T-cell reconstitution after alpha-beta-depleted transplantation in children. MiXCR, applied by TCRdb to the PCR reads, yields one record per CDR3 protein. Of under 250,000 distinct CDR3 sequences listed, over 15% are singletons. The sample here was PBMCs, mostly from graft donor cells, taken 360 days after TCRalphabeta/CD19-depleted stem cell transplant. The receptors shown here come from a male patient aged 2 to 9 who had a stem cell transplant for acute lymphoblastic leukemia, so the T cells may come from the graft donor. CDR3s include the opening cysteine and the closing phenylalanine or tryptophan. Each record gives: V gene, clone size, CDR3 length, D gene, J gene, CDR3 protein, CDR3 DNA. A D gene is named only where the DNA matches it firmly. Expanded clones get a size class; other rows say once, few or many, or leave the size out.

TRBV5-1	NA	18	TRBD2	TRBJ2-5	CASSHIRLAGNTEETQYF	TGCGCCAGCAGTCACATCCGACTAGCGGGTAACACGGAAGAGACCCAGTACTTC
TRBV10-1	many	14	NA	TRBJ2-7	CASSERLGTGEQYF	TGCGCCAGCAGTGAGCGTCTGGGCACGGGCGAGCAGTACTTC
TRBV12-3/TRBV12-4	few	17	NA	TRBJ1-5	CASSPGGTPSSNQPQHF	TGTGCCAGCAGTCCGGGGGGGACGCCCAGCAGCAATCAGCCCCAGCATTTT
TRBV7-8	NA	17	NA	TRBJ2-6	CASSLDSRGAGANVLTF	TGTGCCAGCAGCTTAGATAGCCGGGGAGCTGGGGCCAACGTCCTGACTTTC
TRBV12-3/TRBV12-4	many	13	TRBD2	TRBJ2-7	CASTVSGGDEQYF	TGTGCCAGCACCGTTAGCGGGGGCGACGAGCAGTACTTC
TRBV28	few	17	TRBD1	TRBJ2-5	CASTPEFPGQGGWSQYF	TGTGCCAGCACCCCCGAATTTCCCGGACAGGGGGGATGGTCCCAGTACTTC
TRBV10-3	NA	15	NA	TRBJ2-3	CAISDLGGDTDTQYF	TGTGCCATCAGTGACCTTGGGGGCGACACAGATACGCAGTATTTT
TRBV15	NA	11	NA	TRBJ2-7	CATSRGREQYF	TGTGCCACCAGCAGAGGACGCGAGCAGTACTTC
TRBV25-1	few	14	NA	TRBJ1-2	CASRGQGESYGYTF	TGTGCCAGCAGGGGTCAGGGTGAGAGCTATGGCTACACCTTC
TRBV5-6	NA	17	NA	TRBJ2-5	CASSLKVAFRPQETQYF	TGTGCCAGCAGCTTGAAAGTTGCTTTTAGACCCCAAGAGACCCAGTACTTC
TRBV5-6	NA	12	NA	TRBJ2-7	CASSLEHNEQYF	TGTGCCAGCAGCTTGGAACATAACGAGCAGTACTTC
TRBV29-1	NA	13	NA	TRBJ2-5	CSAYDRTLETQYF	TGCAGCGCTTACGACAGGACTCTAGAGACCCAGTACTTC
TRBV6-5	once	19	TRBD2	TRBJ2-3	CASSSFRLAGGRDGDTQYF	TGTGCCAGCAGTTCCTTCAGACTAGCGGGGGGTAGGGATGGAGATACGCAGTATTTT
TRBV5-1	few	17	TRBD2	TRBJ2-3	CASSPPSTSGGSDTQYF	TGCGCCAGCAGCCCACCATCCACTAGCGGGGGGTCGGATACGCAGTATTTT
TRBV12-3/TRBV12-4	few	13	NA	TRBJ1-2	CASSLSGVVGYTF	TGTGCCAGCAGTTTATCAGGGGTGGTCGGCTACACCTTC
TRBV30	few	11	NA	TRBJ1-4	CAWRVSGKLFF	TGTGCCTGGAGAGTTAGTGGAAAACTGTTTTTT
TRBV7-4	few	23	TRBD2	TRBJ2-1	CASSANVILGVWNPGGLSSEQFF	TGTGCCAGCAGCGCAAATGTGATCCTAGGGGTCTGGAATCCGGGAGGGCTCTCCTCCGAGCAGTTCTTC
TRBV3-1	NA	14	TRBD2	TRBJ2-1	CASSPGTRGNEQFF	TGTGCCAGCAGCCCCGGGACTAGAGGGAATGAGCAGTTCTTC
TRBV2	NA	18	NA	TRBJ1-3	CASCPRVGPLHSGNTIYF	TGTGCCAGCTGCCCTCGTGTGGGGCCGCTACATTCTGGAAACACCATATATTTT
TRBV6-6	medium-sized	13	TRBD1	TRBJ1-1	CASITGVNTEAFF	TGTGCCAGCATCACAGGGGTTAACACTGAAGCTTTCTTT